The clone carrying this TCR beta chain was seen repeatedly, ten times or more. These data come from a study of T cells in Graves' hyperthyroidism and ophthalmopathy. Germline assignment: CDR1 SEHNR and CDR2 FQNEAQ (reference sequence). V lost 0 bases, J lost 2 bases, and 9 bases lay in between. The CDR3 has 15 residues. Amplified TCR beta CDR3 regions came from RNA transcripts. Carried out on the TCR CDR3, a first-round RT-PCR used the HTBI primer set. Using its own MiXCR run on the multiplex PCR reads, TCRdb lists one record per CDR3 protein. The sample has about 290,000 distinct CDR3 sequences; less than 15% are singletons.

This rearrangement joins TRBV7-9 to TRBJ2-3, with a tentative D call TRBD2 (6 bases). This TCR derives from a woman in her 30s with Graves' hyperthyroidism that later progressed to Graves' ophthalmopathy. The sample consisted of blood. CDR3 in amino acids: CASSLAGGFTDTQYF. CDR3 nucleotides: TGTGCCAGCAGCTTAGCGGGGGGTTTCACAGATACGCAGTATTTT.